This TCR beta chain was profiled in a study of CD8+ T cells in alopecia areata. Study details: Treated individuals took tofacitinib by mouth, 5 to 10 mg twice daily. Whole-study findings and limits: Resident alphabeta T-cell populations of normal skin are likewise subject to sequencing in scalp samples. The study found TCR sharing across patients less clear than in mice, possibly for HLA reasons.

RNA was isolated and reverse transcribed to cDNA, the sequencing template. Assay: immunoSEQ multiplex PCR; the TCRdb copy retains only in-frame clones and omits some. The data show 90,000 to 150,000 clones, with under 40% seen just once and 3.1% held by the top ten. This clone was observed a few times. No antigen is known for it. From germline, CDR1 is MDHEN and CDR2 SYDVKM. This CDR3 is built from 14 residues. Losses at the gene ends were 10 bases for V and 0 bases for J; bases not matched to a gene: 7. This TCR was recovered from a human donor with alopecia areata. This rearrangement joins TRBV28 to TRBJ2-3; 7 bases map to TRBD2. Sequences were obtained from CD4+ T cells sorted from blood. The CDR3 region has the DNA TGTGCCACCCAGCAGGGAGGGAGCACAGATACGCAGTATTTT. Amino acids: CATQQGGSTDTQYF.